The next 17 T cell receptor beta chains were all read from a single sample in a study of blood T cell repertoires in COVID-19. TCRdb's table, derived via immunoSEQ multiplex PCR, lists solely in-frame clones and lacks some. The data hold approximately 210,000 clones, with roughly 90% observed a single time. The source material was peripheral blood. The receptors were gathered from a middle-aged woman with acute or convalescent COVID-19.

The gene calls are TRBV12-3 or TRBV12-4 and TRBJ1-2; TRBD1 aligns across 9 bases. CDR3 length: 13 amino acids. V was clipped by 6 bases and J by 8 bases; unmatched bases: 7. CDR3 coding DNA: TGTGCCAGCAGCAAAACCACAGGGGGCGGCTACACCTTC. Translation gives CASSKTTGGGYTF.

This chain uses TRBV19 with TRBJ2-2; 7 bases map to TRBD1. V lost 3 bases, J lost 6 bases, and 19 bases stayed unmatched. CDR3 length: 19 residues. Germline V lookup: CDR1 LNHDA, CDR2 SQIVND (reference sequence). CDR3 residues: CASSIAGRVRDRDAGELFF. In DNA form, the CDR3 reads TGTGCCAGTAGTATTGCCGGGCGCGTCCGCGACAGGGACGCCGGGGAGCTGTTTTTT.

CDR3 nucleotide sequence: TGTGCCAGCAGTTACATCCCGGAGGGCACCGGGGAGCTGTTTTTT. Residues: CASSYIPEGTGELFF. The chain couples TRBV27 to TRBJ2-2, with D possibly matching TRBD2 (6 bases). Germline V gene sequence: CDR1 MNHEY, CDR2 SMNVEV (reference sequence). The V end was cut by 4 bases, the J end by 4 bases, with 13 bases between. The CDR3 sequence is 15 residues long.

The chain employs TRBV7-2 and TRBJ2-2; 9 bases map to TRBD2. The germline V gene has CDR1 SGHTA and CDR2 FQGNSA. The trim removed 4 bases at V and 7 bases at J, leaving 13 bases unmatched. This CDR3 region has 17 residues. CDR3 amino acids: CASSSRVAGGPGGELFF. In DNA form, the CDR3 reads TGTGCCAGCAGCTCCCGCGTTGCGGGGGGGCCGGGCGGGGAGCTGTTTTTT.

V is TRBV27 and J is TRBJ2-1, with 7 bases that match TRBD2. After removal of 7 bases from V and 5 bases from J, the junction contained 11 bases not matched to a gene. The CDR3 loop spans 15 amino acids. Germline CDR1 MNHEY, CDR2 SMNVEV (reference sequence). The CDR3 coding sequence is TGTGCCAGCACATGGACGGTGGGAGGGAACAATGAGCAGTTCTTC. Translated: CASTWTVGGNNEQFF.

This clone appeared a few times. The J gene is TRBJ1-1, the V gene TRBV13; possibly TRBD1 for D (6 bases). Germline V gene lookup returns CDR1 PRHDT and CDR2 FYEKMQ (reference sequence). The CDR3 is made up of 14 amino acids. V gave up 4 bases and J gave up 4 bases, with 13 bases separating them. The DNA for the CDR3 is TGTGCCAGCAGCTCAGGGGAAAGGAGCACTGAAGCTTTCTTT. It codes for CASSSGERSTEAFF. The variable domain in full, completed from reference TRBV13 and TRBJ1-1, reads AAGVIQSPRHLIKEKRETATLKCYPIPRHDTVYWYQQGPGQDPQFLISFYEKMQSDKGSIPDRFSAQQFSDYHSELNMSSLELGDSALYFCASSSGERSTEAFFGQGTRLTVV.

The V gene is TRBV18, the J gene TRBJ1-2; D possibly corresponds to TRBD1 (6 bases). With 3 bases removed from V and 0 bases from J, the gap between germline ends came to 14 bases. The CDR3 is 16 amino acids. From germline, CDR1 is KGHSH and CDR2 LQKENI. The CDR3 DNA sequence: TGTGCCAGCTCACCGGCACGGGACACTACTAACTATGGCTACACCTTC. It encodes CASSPARDTTNYGYTF.

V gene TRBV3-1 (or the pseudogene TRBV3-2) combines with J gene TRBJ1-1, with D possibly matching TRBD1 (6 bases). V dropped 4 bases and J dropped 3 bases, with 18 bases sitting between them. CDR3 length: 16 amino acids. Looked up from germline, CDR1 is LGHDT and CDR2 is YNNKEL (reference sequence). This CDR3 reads CASSLRSGVRDTEAFF. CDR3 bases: TGTGCCAGCAGCCTCCGTTCAGGGGTGAGGGACACTGAAGCTTTCTTT.

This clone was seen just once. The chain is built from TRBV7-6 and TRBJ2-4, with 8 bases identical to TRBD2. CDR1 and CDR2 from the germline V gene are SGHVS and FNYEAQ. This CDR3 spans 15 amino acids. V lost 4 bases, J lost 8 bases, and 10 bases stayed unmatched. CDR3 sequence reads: CASSSFGGGADIQYF. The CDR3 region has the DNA TGTGCCAGCAGCTCATTCGGGGGGGGCGCGGACATTCAGTACTTC.

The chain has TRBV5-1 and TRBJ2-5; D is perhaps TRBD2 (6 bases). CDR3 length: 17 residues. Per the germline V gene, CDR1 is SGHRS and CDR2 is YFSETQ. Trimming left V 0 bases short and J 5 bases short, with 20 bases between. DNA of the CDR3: TGCGCCAGCAGCTTGGCCCGGGGTAGCGGACGAGGCGAGACCCAGTACTTC. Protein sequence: CASSLARGSGRGETQYF. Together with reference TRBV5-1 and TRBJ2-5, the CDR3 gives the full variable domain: KAGVTQTPRYLIKTRGQQVTLSCSPISGHRSVSWYQQTPGQGLQFLFEYFSETQRNKGNFPGRFSGRQFSNSRSEMNVSTLELGDSALYLCASSLARGSGRGETQYFGPGTRLLVL.

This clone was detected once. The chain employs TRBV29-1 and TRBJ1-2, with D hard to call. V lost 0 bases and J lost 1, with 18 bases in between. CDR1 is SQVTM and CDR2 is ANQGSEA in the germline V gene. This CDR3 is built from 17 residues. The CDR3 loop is CSVEDLKDRPGNYGYTF. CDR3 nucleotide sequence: TGCAGCGTTGAAGATCTTAAAGACCGCCCGGGTAACTATGGCTACACCTTC.

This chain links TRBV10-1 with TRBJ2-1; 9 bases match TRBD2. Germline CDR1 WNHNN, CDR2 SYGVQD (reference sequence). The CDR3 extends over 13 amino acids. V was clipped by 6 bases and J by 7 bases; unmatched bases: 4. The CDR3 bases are TGCGCCAGCAGCGACCTAGCGGGGAATGAGCAGTTCTTC. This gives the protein CASSDLAGNEQFF.

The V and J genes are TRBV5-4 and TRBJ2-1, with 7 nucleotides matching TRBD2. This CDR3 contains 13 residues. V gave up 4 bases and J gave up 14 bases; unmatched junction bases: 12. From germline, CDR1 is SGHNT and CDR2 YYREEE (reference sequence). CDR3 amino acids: CASSRGGLSREFF. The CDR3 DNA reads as TGTGCCAGCAGCCGCGGGGGTCTTAGTAGGGAGTTCTTC.

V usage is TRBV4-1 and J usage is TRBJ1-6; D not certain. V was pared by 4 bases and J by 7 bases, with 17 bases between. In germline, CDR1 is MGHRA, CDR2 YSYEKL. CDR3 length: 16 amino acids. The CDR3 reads CASSPRVLGGNSPLHF. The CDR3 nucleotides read TGCGCCAGCAGCCCACGGGTTCTGGGAGGAAATTCACCCCTCCACTTT.

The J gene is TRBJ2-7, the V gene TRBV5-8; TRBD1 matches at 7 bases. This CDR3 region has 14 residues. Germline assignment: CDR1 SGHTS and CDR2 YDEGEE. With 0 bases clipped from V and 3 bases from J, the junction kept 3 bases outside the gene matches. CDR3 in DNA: TGTGCCAGCAGCTTGGTTGGGACAGTCTACGAGCAGTACGTC. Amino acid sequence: CASSLVGTVYEQYV.

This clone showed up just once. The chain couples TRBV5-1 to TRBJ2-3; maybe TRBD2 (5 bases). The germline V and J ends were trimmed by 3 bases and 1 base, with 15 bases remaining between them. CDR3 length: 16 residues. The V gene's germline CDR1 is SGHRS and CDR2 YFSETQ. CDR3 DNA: TGCGCCAGCAGCTCCCGAGCAGCCGGGGGCACAGATACGCAGTATTTT. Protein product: CASSSRAAGGTDTQYF. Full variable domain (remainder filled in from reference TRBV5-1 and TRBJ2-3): KAGVTQTPRYLIKTRGQQVTLSCSPISGHRSVSWYQQTPGQGLQFLFEYFSETQRNKGNFPGRFSGRQFSNSRSEMNVSTLELGDSALYLCASSSRAAGGTDTQYFGPGTRLTVL.

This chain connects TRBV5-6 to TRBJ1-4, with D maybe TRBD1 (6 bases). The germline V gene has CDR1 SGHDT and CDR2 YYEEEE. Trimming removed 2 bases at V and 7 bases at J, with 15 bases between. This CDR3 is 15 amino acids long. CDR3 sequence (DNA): TGTGCCAGCAGCTTTAATACAGGGTATAGTGAAAAACTGTTTTTT. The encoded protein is CASSFNTGYSEKLFF.